Below, one TCR beta chain is given with its context. The sample belongs to a study of blood T cell repertoires in COVID-19. Across the whole study: Sites in the United States, Italy and Spain provided acute and convalescent COVID-19 samples. Sources were T cells, B-cell-depleted T cells, or PBMCs; the material itself was cDNA or gDNA.

Original data processing: Nucleated cell number was recorded as an estimate derived from reference gene primer amplification. Sequencing used immunoSEQ multiplex PCR; TCRdb keeps in-frame clones, though not all of them. Clone size and the V and J calls come from that table; the DNA yielded D and trimming. The table has 85,000 to 130,000 clones, about two thirds seen once. Germline CDR1 SGHTA, CDR2 FQGNSA. V lost 0 bases and J 10 bases, leaving 13 bases between the germline ends. The CDR3 loop spans 14 amino acids. The receptor's source is a human donor with acute or convalescent COVID-19. The donor label of this sample is uncertain. Sequenced input: peripheral blood. The rearrangement joins TRBV7-2 to TRBJ2-1, with D perhaps matching TRBD2 (5 bases). The CDR3 protein is CASSLAYRGLEQFF. CDR3 coding DNA: TGTGCCAGCAGCTTAGCATATCGGGGTCTAGAGCAGTTCTTC.